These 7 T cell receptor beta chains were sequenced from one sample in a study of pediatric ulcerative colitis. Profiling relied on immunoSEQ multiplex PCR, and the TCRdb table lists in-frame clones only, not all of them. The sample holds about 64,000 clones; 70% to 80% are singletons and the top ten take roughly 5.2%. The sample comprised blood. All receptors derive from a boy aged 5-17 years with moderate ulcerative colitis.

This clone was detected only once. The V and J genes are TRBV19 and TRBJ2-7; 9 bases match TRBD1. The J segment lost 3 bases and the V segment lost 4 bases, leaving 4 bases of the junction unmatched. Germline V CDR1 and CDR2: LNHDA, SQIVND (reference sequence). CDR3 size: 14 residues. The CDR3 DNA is TGTGCCAGTAGTAGGGGACAGGGATTCTACGAGCAGTACTTC. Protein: CASSRGQGFYEQYF.

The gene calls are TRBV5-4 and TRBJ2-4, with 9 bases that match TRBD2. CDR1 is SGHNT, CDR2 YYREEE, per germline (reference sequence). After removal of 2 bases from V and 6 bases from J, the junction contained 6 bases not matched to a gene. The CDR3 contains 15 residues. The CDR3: CASSFAGGPGNIQYF. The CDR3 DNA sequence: TGTGCCAGCAGCTTTGCGGGGGGGCCCGGAAACATTCAGTACTTC.

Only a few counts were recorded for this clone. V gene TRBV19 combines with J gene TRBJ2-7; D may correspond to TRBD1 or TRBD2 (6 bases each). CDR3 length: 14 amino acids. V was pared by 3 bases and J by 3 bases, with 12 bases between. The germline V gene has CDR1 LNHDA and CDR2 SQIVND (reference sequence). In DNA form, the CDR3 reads TGTGCCAGTAGTATCGGGGGCGCGAACTACGAGCAGTACTTC. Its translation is CASSIGGANYEQYF.

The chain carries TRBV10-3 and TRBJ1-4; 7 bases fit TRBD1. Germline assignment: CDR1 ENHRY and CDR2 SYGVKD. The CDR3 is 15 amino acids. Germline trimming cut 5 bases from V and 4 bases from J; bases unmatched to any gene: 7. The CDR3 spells CAISPETGFNEKLFF. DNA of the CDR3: TGTGCCATCAGTCCCGAGACAGGGTTTAATGAAAAACTGTTTTTT.

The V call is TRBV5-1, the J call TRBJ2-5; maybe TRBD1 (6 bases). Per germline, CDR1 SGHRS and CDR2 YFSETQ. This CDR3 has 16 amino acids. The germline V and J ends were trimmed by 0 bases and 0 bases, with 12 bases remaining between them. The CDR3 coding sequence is TGCGCCAGCAGCTTGGAGTCGCCAGGGGACCAAGAGACCCAGTACTTC. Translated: CASSLESPGDQETQYF.

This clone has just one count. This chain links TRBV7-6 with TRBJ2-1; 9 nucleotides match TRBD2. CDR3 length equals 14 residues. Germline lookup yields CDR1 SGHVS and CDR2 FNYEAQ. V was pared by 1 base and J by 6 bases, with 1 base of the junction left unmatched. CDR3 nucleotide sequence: TGTGCCAGCAGCTTAGTAGCGGGAGCCAATGAGCAGTTCTTC. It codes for CASSLVAGANEQFF.

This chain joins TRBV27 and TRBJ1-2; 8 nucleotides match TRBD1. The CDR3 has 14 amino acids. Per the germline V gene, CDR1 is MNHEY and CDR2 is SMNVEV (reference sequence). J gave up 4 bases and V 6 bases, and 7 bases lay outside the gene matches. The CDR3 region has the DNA TGTGCCAGCAGGCAGGGGGCGCAGAGCTATGGCTACACCTTC. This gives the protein CASRQGAQSYGYTF.